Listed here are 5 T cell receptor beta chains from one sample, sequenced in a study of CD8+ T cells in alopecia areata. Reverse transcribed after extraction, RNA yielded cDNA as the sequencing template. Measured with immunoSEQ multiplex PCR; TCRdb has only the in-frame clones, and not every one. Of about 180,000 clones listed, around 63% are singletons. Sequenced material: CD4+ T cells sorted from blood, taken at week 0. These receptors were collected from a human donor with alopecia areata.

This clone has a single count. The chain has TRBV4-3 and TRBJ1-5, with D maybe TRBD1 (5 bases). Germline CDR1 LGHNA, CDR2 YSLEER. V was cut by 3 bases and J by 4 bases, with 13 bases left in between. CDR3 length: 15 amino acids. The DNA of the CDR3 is TGCGCCAGCAGCCAGACTTTGGGGGGAAATCAGCCCCAGCATTTT. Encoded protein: CASSQTLGGNQPQHF.

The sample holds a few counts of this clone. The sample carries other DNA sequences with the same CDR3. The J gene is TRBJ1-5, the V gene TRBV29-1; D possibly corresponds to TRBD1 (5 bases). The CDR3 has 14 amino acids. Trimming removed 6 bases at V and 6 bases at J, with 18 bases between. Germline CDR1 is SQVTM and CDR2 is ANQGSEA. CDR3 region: CSVSSGGWGQPQHF. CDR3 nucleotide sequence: TGCAGCGTCTCCAGCGGGGGGTGGGGTCAGCCCCAGCATTTT.

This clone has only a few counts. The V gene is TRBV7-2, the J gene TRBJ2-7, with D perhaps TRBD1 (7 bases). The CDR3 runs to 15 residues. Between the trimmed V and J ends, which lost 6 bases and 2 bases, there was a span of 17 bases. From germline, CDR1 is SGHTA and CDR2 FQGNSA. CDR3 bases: TGTGCCAGCAGACCTAGACAGGGACTCACCTACGAGCAGTACTTC. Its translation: CASRPRQGLTYEQYF. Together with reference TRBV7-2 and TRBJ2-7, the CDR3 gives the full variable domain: GAGVSQSPSNKVTEKGKDVELRCDPISGHTALYWYRQSLGQGLEFLIYFQGNSAPDKSGLPSDRFSAERTGGSVSTLTIQRTQQEDSAVYLCASRPRQGLTYEQYFGPGTRLTVT.

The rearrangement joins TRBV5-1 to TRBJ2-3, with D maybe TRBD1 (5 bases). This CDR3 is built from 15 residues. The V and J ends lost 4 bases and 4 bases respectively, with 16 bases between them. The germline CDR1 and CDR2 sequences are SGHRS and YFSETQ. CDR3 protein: CASSGTAGASDTQYF. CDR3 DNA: TGCGCCAGCAGCGGAACAGCTGGGGCATCAGATACGCAGTATTTT. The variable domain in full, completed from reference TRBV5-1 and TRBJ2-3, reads KAGVTQTPRYLIKTRGQQVTLSCSPISGHRSVSWYQQTPGQGLQFLFEYFSETQRNKGNFPGRFSGRQFSNSRSEMNVSTLELGDSALYLCASSGTAGASDTQYFGPGTRLTVL.

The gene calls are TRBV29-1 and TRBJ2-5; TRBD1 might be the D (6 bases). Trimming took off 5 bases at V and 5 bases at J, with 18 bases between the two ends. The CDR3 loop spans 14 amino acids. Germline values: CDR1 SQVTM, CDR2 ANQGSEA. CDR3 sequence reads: CSVLIFDRTETQYF. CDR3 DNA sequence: TGCAGCGTTCTCATATTCGACAGGACGGAGACCCAGTACTTC.